One T cell receptor beta chain is described in this entry. This clone was found once. It has no known antigen specificity. Base qualities are not provided; no much larger clone lies one nucleotide away. This sample was included in a study of a mutant IDH1 vaccine in newly diagnosed glioma (dated by TCRdb to the early 2020s). For the study in its entirety: Across visits V03 through V10, patients got a total of eight vaccinations, given in weeks 1, 3, 5, 7, 11, 15, 19 and 23. Peripheral blood was drawn at six visits: V03 (baseline), V05, V07, V10, V12 and V13. Before enrollment, most patients had been given radiochemotherapy with temozolomide as standard therapy, while the rest had received either radiotherapy alone or temozolomide alone. For exploratory analyses, longitudinal TCRB deep sequencing was carried out in about 25 treated patients wherever samples were available. Vaccination began 4-6 weeks after radiotherapy alone, or alongside temozolomide cycles in the chemotherapy-containing groups. The 30 to 40 treated patients were about 60% male and approximately 40% female, with a mean age of approximately 38 years. What the study reported, not specific to this receptor: Availability determined which PBMC samples were chosen for TCRB deep sequencing. Vaccine-induced immune responses across multiple MHC alleles were detected in over 85% of patients. The authors noted that analyses of patient blood samples could not be reproduced because of sample limitations. Pseudoprogression appeared unrelated to alterations in the top peripheral T cell clonotypes detected by TCRB sequencing.

The time point label here, explained by the study, means: week 11, during vaccination. Each vaccine dose was 300 ug of a 20-mer mutant IDH1 peptide in Montanide, given subcutaneously with topical imiquimod. Donors had newly diagnosed WHO grade 3 or 4 IDH1-mutant astrocytomas with loss of nuclear ATRX. The samples were drawn from NOA16, a multicentre, single-arm, open-label phase I trial in Germany that tested a mutant IDH1 peptide vaccine in humans for the first time. Genomic DNA for TCRB sequencing was extracted from EDTA blood using the DNeasy Blood and Tissue Kit. Library generation was performed with the immunoSEQ multiplex PCR assay. Following the manufacturer's protocol, the hsTCRB Kit was used to amplify rearranged TCR beta chain sequences. An Illumina MiSeq was used to sequence the TCRB libraries. The paper's data handling went like this. The proprietary platform of the kit vendor was used for demultiplexing, trimming and gene mapping. Entries here come from immuneACCESS through TCRdb and include only in-frame sequences with V and J called. Some clones fail to appear in such tables; in the studies checked, an unresolved V gene covers under half of the shortfall, and the cause of the remainder is unknown. The V and J calls and clone size are taken from that table; D and trimming were inferred from the DNA. The sample data list about 66,000 clones, and roughly 80% of these were observed just once. The leading ten clones occupy 9% to 10% of the sample.

This TCR was sampled from a woman between 50 and 59 years old with glioma. The source was PBMCs, collected from a glioma patient whose treatment included an IDH1 peptide vaccine.

The DNA sequence is given as TGCGCCAGCAGCCAAGCAGAGTCCAGGGACTACGAGCAGTACTTC. This codes for CASSQAESRDYEQYF. The chain is made from TRBV4-1 and TRBJ2-7; the D gene is possibly TRBD1, with 5 bases matching. The CDR3 sequence holds 15 residues, the cysteine and phenylalanine included. Kept here is only the CDR3 DNA, which spans 45 bases and is read in frame from base 1. V loses 1 base, J loses 3 bases, and the germline ends lie 13 bases apart. The germline V gene provides CDR1 MGHRA and CDR2 YSYEKL.